Listed below are T cell receptor beta chains from one sample, sequenced in a study of cytomegalovirus exposure and HLA in healthy donors. Using immunoSEQ multiplex PCR, the repertoire was profiled, and TCRdb retains in-frame clones only, with some absent. The table shows about 77,000 clones, with roughly 80% occurring only once. The sample was PBMCs. These receptor sequences come from a man aged 40-49 years in good health and CMV-seronegative. Each CDR3 is given with its conserved first and last residue. The order of the fields is V gene, D gene, J gene, CDR3 protein. A D gene is named only where the DNA matches it firmly.

TRBV11-3	TRBD2	TRBJ2-7	CASSPTPTLEAGAIDEQYF
TRBV10-3	TRBD2	TRBJ2-1	CAIRRGLTSGRFNEQFF
TRBV7-8	TRBD1	TRBJ1-5	CASSPGTGVQPQHF
TRBV27	TRBD1	TRBJ1-5	CASSSTGGNQPQHF
TRBV5-1	TRBD2	TRBJ2-1	CASSEEQLAGGIDEQFF
TRBV4-1	-	TRBJ1-5	CASSQDVGGAINQPQHF
TRBV6-5	-	TRBJ1-2	CASRTVRLNYGYTF
TRBV7-7	TRBD2	TRBJ2-1	CASSSGLAEHNEQFF
TRBV10-2	TRBD1	TRBJ1-2	CASTGTGYYGYTF
TRBV30	-	TRBJ1-2	CAWSDVTVTF
TRBV18	-	TRBJ1-5	CASSLAGGAVNQPQHF
TRBV11-3	TRBD2	TRBJ2-7	CASSSVPGLVPYEQYF
TRBV19	TRBD1	TRBJ1-1	CASTNRAGGWTEAFF
TRBV4-2	TRBD2	TRBJ2-3	CASSQAEGFRLAASTDTQYF
TRBV4-2	TRBD2	TRBJ2-3	CASSQASTAGGFADTQYF
TRBV14	-	TRBJ2-7	CASSPFVTPRDEQYF
TRBV30	-	TRBJ2-5	CAWRGRREGTQYF
TRBV5-1	-	TRBJ2-2	CASSLGTTRTGELFF
TRBV30	-	TRBJ1-3	CAWSVLTGNTIYF
TRBV6-5	TRBD1	TRBJ1-2	CASSAQGALGYTF
TRBV6-5	-	TRBJ2-3	CASSAQGRTDTQYF
TRBV28	-	TRBJ2-3	CASSGADQFSTDTQYF
TRBV10-3	TRBD2	TRBJ2-5	CAIMGTSGRAGQETQYF
TRBV7-3	-	TRBJ2-2	CASSLKRGTLNTGELFF
TRBV7-9	-	TRBJ1-1	CASSTSGLNTEAFF
TRBV29-1	-	TRBJ1-4	CSVEVGVGEKLFF
TRBV10-3	-	TRBJ2-2	CAISDSLGVPGELFF
TRBV4-2	TRBD1	TRBJ2-2	CASSLERGPNTGELFF
TRBV28	-	TRBJ1-5	CASIPGGTGNNQPQHF
TRBV7-9	-	TRBJ2-7	CASSQGGFDEQYF
TRBV4-1	TRBD2	TRBJ2-1	CASSPALAGRYNEQFF
TRBV7-9	TRBD1	TRBJ2-7	CASSQTGGVSYEQYF
TRBV29-1	-	TRBJ1-1	CSVETGNTEAFF
TRBV13	-	TRBJ2-5	CASSLRGRGTKETQYF
TRBV4-3	TRBD1	TRBJ2-6	CASSSRQGALTGANVLTF
TRBV19	-	TRBJ2-7	CASSISKGVIYEQYF
TRBV30	TRBD1	TRBJ1-2	CAWAQGAGYGYTF
TRBV28	-	TRBJ2-7	CASSFRGHSRVDEQYF
TRBV15	TRBD1	TRBJ1-1	CATSRAFGQVNTEAFF
TRBV7-3	TRBD1	TRBJ2-1	CASSLDRVNNEQFF
TRBV5-1	-	TRBJ1-1	CASSLGARGDEAFF
TRBV7-2	TRBD1	TRBJ2-7	CASRSTGGSHYEQYF
TRBV27	-	TRBJ2-1	CASSYSRWATNEQFF
TRBV4-3	TRBD2	TRBJ2-7	CASSQVSASGSYEQYF
TRBV4-3	TRBD2	TRBJ2-5	CASSWGLAAGRETQYF